This T cell receptor (beta chain) was recovered during a study of identical twins. This clonotype was seen repeatedly, ten times or more. TCRdb processed the 5' RACE reads anew with MiXCR; each CDR3 protein has one entry. The top ten hold about 14% of the sample, which has under 300,000 distinct CDR3 sequences, about 6.7% seen once. The CDR3 is 14 amino acids. CDR1 and CDR2 from the germline V gene are SEHNR and FQNEAQ (reference sequence). The V and J ends lost 5 bases and 14 bases respectively, with 24 bases between them. The same sample was also used in a study of T cells expressing NK-cell markers.

The sequenced sample consisted of CD8+ T cells sorted from blood. The chain carries TRBV7-9 and TRBJ1-1, with D perhaps matching TRBD1 (6 bases). The sequence came from a woman under 30 in good health. CDR3 sequence: CASSQSRTGQLSFF. The CDR3 DNA is TGTGCCAGCAGCCAATCAAGGACCGGACAGCTGAGCTTCTTT. Based on the CDR3 plus reference TRBV7-9 and TRBJ1-1, the full variable domain is DTGVSQNPRHKITKRGQNVTFRCDPISEHNRLYWYRQTLGQGPEFLTYFQNEAQLEKSRLLSDRFSAERPKGSFSTLEIQRTEQGDSAMYLCASSQSRTGQLSFFGQGTRLTVV.